The 7 T cell receptor beta chains given below trace back to one sample, sequenced in a study of early T cells in non-severe SARS-CoV-2 infection (dated by TCRdb to about 2021). Libraries were constructed by 5' RACE. These reads were obtained on a NextSeq 500. TCRdb reanalyzed the raw reads on its own, using fastp at Q25 for trimming and MiXCR for clone calling, and kept in-frame beta chains. Merged by CDR3 protein, the rows form single entries marked with the most common genes and DNA. The sample profile shows tens of thousands of distinct CDR3 sequences; less than 7.5% of them were found once. The ten most abundant clones make up 4.5% to 6% of the sample. Input material: whole blood. The receptors stem from an adult who was a healthcare worker with PCR-confirmed SARS-CoV-2 infection or an uninfected control (not recorded which).

This clonotype was counted between two and nine times. The genes are TRBV29-1 and TRBJ1-1; 8 bases are shared with TRBD1. V lost 5 bases, J lost 3 bases, and 8 bases stayed unmatched. CDR1 is SQVTM and CDR2 is ANQGSEA in the germline V gene. The CDR3 is made up of 14 amino acids. The CDR3 sequence: CSVKGQGKDTEAFF. CDR3 coding DNA: TGCAGCGTTAAAGGACAGGGAAAGGACACTGAAGCTTTCTTT.

This clonotype was seen ten or more times. The chain has TRBV30 and TRBJ1-1; no definite D call. Germline-derived CDR1 and CDR2 are GTSNPN and SVGIG (reference sequence). V was pared by 4 bases and J by 1 base, with 13 bases between. This CDR3 is 14 amino acids long. This chain's CDR3 is CAWIFGQANTEAFF. CDR3 in DNA: TGTGCCTGGATTTTTGGGCAGGCGAACACTGAAGCTTTCTTT.

This clonotype was seen more than once but under ten times. This chain links TRBV7-2 with TRBJ2-1; 14 nucleotides line up with TRBD2. Trimming took 4 bases from V and 9 from J; bases not matched to a gene: 20. Germline CDR1 reads SGHTA; CDR2 reads FQGNSA. CDR3 length equals 20 residues. The chain's CDR3 is CASSSSPGLAGDPTRSEQFF. The CDR3 DNA sequence: TGTGCCAGCAGCTCCTCGCCGGGACTAGCGGGGGACCCCACTCGGTCTGAGCAGTTCTTC.

The chain uses TRBV20-1 and TRBJ1-4; D unclear. The V and J ends lost 0 bases and 4 bases respectively, with 9 bases between them. Germline V gene lookup returns CDR1 DFQATT and CDR2 SNEGSKA (reference sequence). The length of the CDR3 is 14 residues. CDR3 protein: CSARDPRFNEKLFF. CDR3 bases: TGCAGTGCTAGAGATCCACGGTTTAATGAAAAACTGTTTTTT.

In its sample, this clonotype was seen many times. The J gene is TRBJ2-7, the V gene TRBV5-4, with D uncertain. The CDR3 consists of 14 residues. V was trimmed by 1 base and J by 2 bases, leaving 10 bases between them. In germline, CDR1 is SGHNT, CDR2 YYREEE (reference sequence). The CDR3 DNA reads as TGTGCCAGCAGCTTGACTACCCCAGCCTACGAGCAGTACTTC. It codes for CASSLTTPAYEQYF.

This clonotype was seen a handful of times. The chain combines TRBV2 with TRBJ1-2, with a weak D call TRBD1 (6 bases). CDR1 and CDR2 from the germline V gene are SNHLY and FYNNEI. Trimming cost V 2 bases and J 8 bases, with 18 bases left between them. CDR3 length: 15 amino acids. DNA of the CDR3: TGTGCCAGCAGTGAATCGGGGGGCAGGAGGCAGGGCTACACCTTC. Translation gives CASSESGGRRQGYTF.

This clonotype was counted ten times or more. The V and J genes are TRBV27 and TRBJ2-3; D is perhaps TRBD1 (5 bases). V was shortened by 3 bases and J by 0 bases, with 7 bases between the two germline ends. This CDR3 comprises 14 residues. The germline CDR1 and CDR2 sequences are MNHEY and SMNVEV (reference sequence). The CDR3 DNA reads TGTGCCAGCAGTTTGAGGACAAGCACAGATACGCAGTATTTT. It specifies CASSLRTSTDTQYF.